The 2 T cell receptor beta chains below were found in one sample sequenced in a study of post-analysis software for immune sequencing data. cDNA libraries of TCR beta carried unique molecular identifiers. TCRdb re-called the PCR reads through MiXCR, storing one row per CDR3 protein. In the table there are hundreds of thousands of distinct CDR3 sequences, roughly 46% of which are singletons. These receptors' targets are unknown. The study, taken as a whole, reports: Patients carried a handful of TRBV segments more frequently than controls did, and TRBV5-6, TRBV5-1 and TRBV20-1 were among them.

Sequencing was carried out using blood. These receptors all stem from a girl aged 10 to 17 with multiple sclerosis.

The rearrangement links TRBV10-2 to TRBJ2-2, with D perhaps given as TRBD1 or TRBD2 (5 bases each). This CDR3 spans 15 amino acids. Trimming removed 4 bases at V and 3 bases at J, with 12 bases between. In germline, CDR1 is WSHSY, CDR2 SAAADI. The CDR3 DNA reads TGCGCCAGCAGTGCTCGGGGCTCAGACACCGGGGAGCTGTTTTTT. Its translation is CASSARGSDTGELFF.

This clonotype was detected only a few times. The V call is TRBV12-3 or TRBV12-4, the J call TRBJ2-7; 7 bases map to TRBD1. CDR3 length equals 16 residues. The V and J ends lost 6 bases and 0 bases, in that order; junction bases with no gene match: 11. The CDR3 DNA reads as TGTGCCAGCAGCGATCTCAGGGGGTCCAGCTCCTACGAGCAGTACTTC. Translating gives CASSDLRGSSSYEQYF.